Included here is one T cell receptor beta chain sequence, with context. Its antigen has not been determined. It has no much larger one-base neighbor in the sample; base qualities were not kept. V ends up 3 bases short and J 5 bases short, with an unmatched junction base count of 5. CDR1 SGHTA and CDR2 FQGNSA are derived from the germline V gene. Taken from cysteine to phenylalanine, the CDR3 has 14 residues. The kept DNA is CDR3 alone, 42 bases in frame from the first base. Whole blood was collected in K2EDTA tubes by collaborating institutions according to the institutions' own protocols. For TCRbeta analysis, collaborators shipped samples as frozen whole blood, isolated PBMCs, or DNA extracted from either of those sample types. TCRbeta CDR3 regions were amplified from genomic DNA using the immunoSEQ Assay, a bias-controlled multiplex PCR. The source study handled its data this way. Nucleated cell counts per sample were estimated from amplification of reference gene primers within the assay. To quantify the absolute abundance of each unique TCRbeta CDR3 rearrangement, sequence reads were collapsed and filtered. For each sample, productive Simpson clonality was calculated by taking the square root of Simpson's diversity index across productive rearrangements. What TCRdb holds here is the immuneACCESS table cut down to in-frame rearrangements. Part of the clones is not present; checked against another copy, under half of the missing clones reflect an unresolved V gene, and the others are unexplained. V and J calls plus clone size are reproduced from that table; the DNA served to infer D and trimming. This sample holds about 210,000 clones; roughly 82% were observed only once. Around 12% of the sample goes to the ten largest clones.

The entry originates in a study of blood T cell repertoires in COVID-19 (dated by TCRdb to 2020 to 2022). Notes on the research overall: The collaborator samples originated in the United States, Italy and Spain and spanned the acute and convalescent phases of COVID-19. The sample metadata nearly always contained a de-identified subject ID, COVID-19 status, age in years and sex. A freely available public database, intended as a resource for researchers studying the immune response to SARS-CoV-2, is where the repertoires were released. The samples were drawn from two sources: the first 160 participants of the ongoing ImmuneRACE study, and fewer than 1,500 subjects contributed by 6 global collaborators. The prospective study material was composed of cDNA or gDNA derived from T cells, B-cell-depleted T cells, or PBMCs. Deeply sampled blood TCRbeta repertoires from subjects exposed to, actively infected with, or recovered from COVID-19 were included in the dataset. HLA class I and class II types, where available, came from metadata supplied by the sample provider rather than from assay-based typing. Findings and caveats that apply to the study as a whole: The quantity of clinical and demographic metadata differed by source and by participant and was supplied without curation.

The receptor comes from a middle-aged woman with acute or convalescent COVID-19. The specimen sequenced was peripheral blood. This sequence uses TRBV7-2 and TRBJ2-5, with 8 middle bases fitting TRBD1. The DNA sequence is as follows: TGTGCCAGCAGCTTTGGCAGGGGGCTGGAGACCCAGTACTTC. It encodes CASSFGRGLETQYF.